This T cell receptor (beta chain) was documented in a study of cytomegalovirus exposure and HLA in healthy donors (TCRdb year 2017). Describing the broader study: According to an earlier analysis of 550 to 750 of the donors, 150 million to 200 million T cells yielded 100 million or so unique TCR beta sequences and more than 250 Gb of sequence data. Every discovery cohort repertoire had been produced on one sequencing platform. The T cell repertoires of some 670 subjects were profiled by immunosequencing and related to cytomegalovirus serostatus. An earlier analysis of 450 to 750 of the donors used high-throughput TCR beta sequencing to judge whether each TCR beta V gene segment behaved as functional or pseudogenic. Along with the approximately 650-subject first cohort, a separate validation cohort of some 130 different subjects was used. Across roughly 420 genotyped donors of the cohort, an average of 235,054 unique TCR beta nucleotide sequences per donor were sequenced, and roughly 20% of those sequences were non-productive. Of the roughly 390 genotyped donors, roughly 76% were placed in the genetic ancestry cluster associated with self-reported Caucasian donors. HLA typing covered class I and class II loci at four-digit resolution. The number of typed donors differed by locus: about 620-640 for A, B, C, DRB1 and DQB1; about 520 for DQA1; fewer than 610 for DPA1; and some 450 for DPB1. In a later analysis, previously published TCR beta repertoires from 666 donors were re-analyzed and high-resolution HLA genotyping was added so that TCR occurrence patterns could be studied. Roughly five DR-DQ haplotypes were treated as single units for association and clustering because of strong linkage in the cohort. The study combined high-throughput TCR immunosequencing, statistical association of individual TCRs with disease status, and machine learning to predict cytomegalovirus infection status. In a later genetic analysis, genome-wide SNP genotypes for 398 of the 666 donors were used, and that subset was treated as a discovery cohort. Alongside the repertoire data, information on donor age, sex, ethnicity and CMV serostatus was compiled. An early release covering just under 650 HLA-typed donors comprised roughly 300 gigabases of sequencing data and around 80 million unique TCR sequences. The study was designed to test whether signatures of past pathogen exposure could be identified by cataloging public T cell receptors. The later analysis used no new phenotypic data to find candidate immune exposures, relying instead on TCR beta sequences and their occurrence across donors. Points the paper makes about the study in general: Broadly in line with IMGT annotations, most TCR beta V segments showed up in productive rearrangements about 87% or about 30% of the time in an earlier analysis of about 500 of the donors. The authors suggested that the approach could potentially be extended to other disease states and immunological phenotypes. Strong co-occurrence of HLA alleles, especially DR and DQ, made assigning TCR associations to individual alleles difficult. The presence/absence analyses assumed that sequencing depth was roughly uniform across donors, and that assumption may not be true. The only immune exposure information available for the cohort was CMV serostatus. In a later analysis, HLA-associated TCR beta chains were found to be more clonally expanded and to have lower generation probabilities than equally common non-associated chains. According to a later analysis, TCR association rates differed among HLA loci, with DRB1 alleles showing the most associated TCRs and HLA-C alleles showing the fewest. Linkage disequilibrium might explain the correlated functional status among segregating V segments, but an unknown experimental factor could not be ruled out. Because counts were too low, roughly 17 rarely observed V segments, including chromosome 9 orphons, were left out of the earlier analysis of a few hundred of the donors. Because some donors lacked HLA typing at each locus, the association tests relied only on the typed subset. In a later analysis, several top co-occurrence clusters were reported to appear linked to parvovirus B19, influenza, CMV and Epstein-Barr virus. A total of some 180 TCR beta chains were listed by the study as associated with cytomegalovirus. In a later genetic analysis, fewer N-insertions in productive TCRs were reported among donors in an Asian-associated ancestry cluster than the roughly 640-donor mean. Most TCR sequences were observed very rarely across donors, whereas some public TCRs were present in many individuals. A few of the identified cytomegalovirus-associated TCR beta chains were confirmed in vitro to be specific for cytomegalovirus antigens. In both the original and validation cohorts, the classifier was reported to diagnose cytomegalovirus status with high specificity and sensitivity. Most CMV-associated TCR beta chains appeared to be HLA-restricted in a later analysis, and the HLA associations seemed to be driven largely by CMV exposure. The cohort was sequenced for TCR beta chains only, and without alpha or paired-chain data the features that could be detected were limited. The sequencing pipeline was judged likely to have produced a cluster of highly shared sequence variants as a technical artifact. Because the 87-base-pair reads could not distinguish some IMGT-functional V segments, including TRBV6-2 and TRBV6-3, those segments were excluded. At a false discovery rate of 0.05, a later analysis linked 16,000 or so TCR beta sequences to specific HLA alleles. A later genetic analysis associated a missense DCLRE1C variant with V-gene and J-gene trimming of TCR beta chains, and an independent cohort replicated the association. A further reported finding was that TCR beta sequences accurately predicted the HLA-A and HLA-B alleles for most subjects in the first cohort.

The protocol used for the library was the immunoSEQ multiplex PCR assay. For the multiplex PCR, a mixture combining 60 forward primers for TCR Vbeta segments and 13 reverse primers for TCR Jbeta segments was used. The CDR3 region of rearranged TCR beta genes was amplified from genomic DNA with a multiplex PCR assay. The amplified TCR beta libraries were sequenced on the Illumina HiSeq System as 87-base-pair reads. The study's processing was this. In a later analysis, some 80 million unique TCR beta chains were counted across the roughly 610 repertoires, and roughly 11 million of these chains were shared by at least two donors. Raw reads were error-corrected and collapsed into unique sequences by a nearest-neighbor algorithm in which closely related sequences were merged to remove PCR and sequencing errors. CDR3 sequences were aligned to IMGT reference sequences to assign V, D and J gene segments. For a sequence to be retained, at least a six-nucleotide match to both a V gene segment and a J gene segment was required. Rearrangements were called productive when the CDR3 lacked stop codons and stayed in frame with V and J; all others were non-productive. CDR3 was defined according to IMGT convention as the region running from the second conserved V-encoded cysteine to the conserved J-encoded phenylalanine. The earlier analysis of about 500 of the donors excluded sequences that lacked an unambiguous match to a single V gene segment. An earlier analysis of about 590 of the donors classified V segments as functional when productive rearrangements were above 56.7% and as segregating when the standard deviation between donors was above 5%. A statistical classification framework was built for diagnosing cytomegalovirus status from the catalog of TCR beta chain sequences. V and J gene assignment, in a later analysis, came from comparing TCR nucleotide sequences with IMGT/GENE-DB human TR gene sequences. A later analysis assigned CDR3 sequences and most-parsimonious VDJ recombination scenarios with the TCRdist pipeline. In a later analysis, each TCR beta chain was defined by its CDR3 amino acid sequence together with its V-gene family, and reads without a unique V-gene family were excluded. In a later analysis, fewer than 650 highly shared, low-generation-probability nucleotide sequences were removed to address suspected cross-contamination and a sequencing artifact. In a later analysis, a clonal expansion index for each public chain was calculated from normalized within-repertoire ranks of inferred template counts. In a later analysis, generation probabilities were computed using a VDJ recombination model fitted to out-of-frame rearrangements, and the results were checked against IGoR. A later analysis scored TCR-TCR, TCR-HLA and TCR-CMV co-occurrence with hypergeometric tests, applying a repertoire-size bias correction to TCR pairs. To estimate false discovery rates, a later analysis permuted the HLA or CMV assignments 20 times. In a later analysis, co-occurring TCRs were grouped using DBSCAN, with TCRdist sequence similarity added in when clustering inside HLA-allele-positive subsets. For co-occurrence clustering, repertoires with fewer than 30,000 or more than 120,000 public chains were excluded, along with roughly 5 repertoires with anomalous nucleotide sharing. Here the immuneACCESS table is served through TCRdb, limited to in-frame sequences with V and J called. Missing clones are a known gap in these copies; in checked studies unresolved V genes cover under half, and the rest lacks a known reason. The V and J calls and the clone size are those of that table, but D and trimming were determined from the DNA. This sample gives roughly 140,000 clones in total; 73% of them show up just once. Of the sample, around 14% is held by the ten largest clones.

About this clone: The target of this receptor is not known. Base qualities are not at hand, and no much larger clone is one base apart.

In total, approximately 610 healthy bone marrow donors made up the cohort. At the time of sampling, all cohort members were nominally healthy, though unrecorded immune exposures were likely present. Of the 666 cohort members, approximately 300 had a positive CMV serostatus and 350 to 450 had a negative one, while no CMV serostatus was recorded for the donor. Every donor gave a peripheral blood sample, and the peripheral blood mononuclear cells from that sample were used for TCR beta sequencing. The Qiagen DNeasy Blood Extraction Kit was used to extract genomic DNA from the blood cell samples. Between the V and J ends, shortened by 6 bases and 1 base respectively, the junction contains 15 bases. For CDR1 and CDR2, the germline V gene (reference sequence) lists LNHDA and SQIVND. From its cysteine to its phenylalanine, the CDR3 spans 15 amino acids. The CDR3 DNA has 45 bases and is translated from base 1.

The rearrangement combines TRBV19 with TRBJ1-1, and perhaps TRBD1 as D gene, on 6 matching bases. The receptor was isolated from a human donor in good health. The sequencing sample was made of PBMCs. The nucleotide sequence reads as follows: TGTGCCAGTAGGGATTACTACAGGGAGAACACTGAAGCTTTCTTT. This codes for CASRDYYRENTEAFF.